This T cell receptor (beta chain) was observed in a study of CD8+ T cells in alopecia areata. Study-level background: Tofacitinib was given for 6 to 18 months, then stopped for 6 months.

Study-wide results and limits: Scalp repertoires also include resident alphabeta T cells from normal skin. Researchers reported that TCR sharing among patients proved less clear than in mice, possibly HLA-linked. For lesional scalp, especially alopecia totalis/universalis, clonality was higher than in normal scalp.

A word on this clone: The antigen is undetermined.

This CDR3 has 13 residues. The V gene lost 0 bases and the J gene lost 6 bases, with 10 bases spanning the gap. The germline gives CDR1 SQVTM, CDR2 ANQGSEA. RNA, once extracted, was reverse transcribed into cDNA for use as the sequencing template. Clones were read by immunoSEQ multiplex PCR, and TCRdb kept only the in-frame ones, dropping some. The table lists 150,000 to 200,000 clones, about 70% of them singletons, with approximately 10% in the top ten. Here the sequenced sample was CD8+ T cells sorted from blood, taken at week 0. The TCR was taken from a human donor with alopecia areata. This rearrangement joins TRBV29-1 to TRBJ2-3; D is ambiguous. In nucleotides, the CDR3 is TGCAGCGTTGAAGAAGTAGGCAGGGATACGCAGTATTTT. Translating gives CSVEEVGRDTQYF.